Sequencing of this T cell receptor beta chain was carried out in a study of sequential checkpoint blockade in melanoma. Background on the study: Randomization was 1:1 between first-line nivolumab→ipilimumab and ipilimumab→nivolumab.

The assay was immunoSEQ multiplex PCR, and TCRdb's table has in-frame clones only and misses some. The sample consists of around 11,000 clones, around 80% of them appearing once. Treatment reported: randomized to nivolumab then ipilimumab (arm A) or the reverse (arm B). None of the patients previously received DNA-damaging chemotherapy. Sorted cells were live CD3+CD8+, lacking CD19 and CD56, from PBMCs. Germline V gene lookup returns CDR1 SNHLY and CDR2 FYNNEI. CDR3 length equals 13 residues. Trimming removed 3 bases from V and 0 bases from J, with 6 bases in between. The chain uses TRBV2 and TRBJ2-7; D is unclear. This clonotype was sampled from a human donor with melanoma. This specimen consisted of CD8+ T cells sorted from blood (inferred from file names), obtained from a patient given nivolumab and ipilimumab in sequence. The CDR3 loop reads CASSDNSSYEQYF. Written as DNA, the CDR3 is TGTGCCAGCAGTGACAACAGCTCCTACGAGCAGTACTTC.